These 22 T cell receptor beta chains were sequenced from one sample in a study of response to subunit inactivated influenza vaccine. One entry per CDR3 protein results from TCRdb running MiXCR on the RT-PCR reads. The repertoire holds a few hundred thousand distinct CDR3 sequences, with 20% to 25% as singletons. The material sequenced was PBMCs from blood, taken less than 22 months after vaccination. The source of these receptors is a man aged 50-75 years who received an inactivated influenza vaccine.

This clonotype occurred a few times. The chain recombines TRBV12-3 or TRBV12-4 with TRBJ1-4; no clear D gene. This CDR3 is 14 amino acids long. The chain's CDR3 is CASGPGATNEKLFF. For the CDR3, the DNA is TGTGCATCGGGTCCTGGGGCAACTAATGAAAAACTGTTTTTT.

This chain links TRBV15 with TRBJ2-1; either TRBD1 or TRBD2 may supply D (6 bases each). Germline V CDR1 and CDR2: LNHNV, YYDKDF (reference sequence). The CDR3 consists of 18 residues. The V gene lost 0 bases and the J gene lost 2 bases, with 17 bases spanning the gap. The CDR3 loop reads CATSRDRGTYGTYNEQFF. The CDR3 bases are TGTGCCACCAGCAGAGATCGGGGGACATACGGTACCTACAATGAGCAGTTCTTC.

The rearrangement uses TRBV28 and TRBJ1-4; D unresolved. Germline values: CDR1 MDHEN, CDR2 SYDVKM. The germline V and J ends were trimmed by 5 bases and 4 bases, with 17 bases remaining between them. The CDR3 totals 16 residues. The CDR3 nucleotides are TGTGCCAGCAGTCCCCTCCGGGAGGGTGGTAATGAAAAACTGTTTTTT. Its protein is CASSPLREGGNEKLFF.

This clonotype was counted between two and nine times. The V gene is TRBV15, the J gene TRBJ2-4; D remains ambiguous. The germline gives CDR1 LNHNV, CDR2 YYDKDF (reference sequence). The CDR3 spans 16 residues. V was shortened by 3 bases and J by 7 bases, with 19 bases between the two germline ends. Here the CDR3 DNA reads TGTGCCACCAGCAGTCTCCGCGGCGACGCTAGGAACATTCAGTACTTC. Translating it yields CATSSLRGDARNIQYF. Full variable domain (rest looked up from reference TRBV15 and TRBJ2-4): DAMVIQNPRYQVTQFGKPVTLSCSQTLNHNVMYWYQQKSSQAPKLLFHYYDKDFNNEADTPDNFQSRRPNTSFCFLDIRSPGLGDTAMYLCATSSLRGDARNIQYFGAGTRLSVL.

The rearrangement uses TRBV6-6 and TRBJ1-6; D call uncertain. The V gene's germline CDR1 is MNHNY and CDR2 SVGAGI (reference sequence). Trimming shortened V by 6 bases and J by 10 bases, and 13 bases separated the two germline ends. This CDR3 region has 13 residues. The CDR3: CASSFAVGSPLHF. In DNA form, the CDR3 reads TGTGCCAGCAGCTTCGCCGTTGGATCACCCCTCCACTTT.

This clonotype has at least ten counts. At one end, the junction sequence differs from germline, possibly due to a read error. V usage is TRBV12-3 or TRBV12-4 and J usage is TRBJ1-5; D uncertain. The CDR3 is made up of 15 amino acids. CDR3 sequence: CASGLDGIDRQPQHF. The CDR3 DNA sequence: TGTGCCAGCGGTTTAGACGGGATTGATCGTCAGCCCCAGCATTTT.

The chain carries TRBV27 and TRBJ2-7, with TRBD1 matching 9 bases. Germline assignment: CDR1 MNHEY and CDR2 SMNVEV (reference sequence). This CDR3 spans 15 amino acids. V shed 0 bases, J shed 6 bases, and the junction held 6 bases outside the gene matches. CDR3 DNA: TGTGCCAGCAGTTTATCGACAGGGGGGGGATCCGAGCAGTACTTC. Translating gives CASSLSTGGGSEQYF.

This chain uses TRBV5-1 with TRBJ1-6, with D possibly being TRBD1 (6 bases). V was shortened by 4 bases and J by 6 bases, with 11 bases between the two germline ends. Per germline, CDR1 SGHRS and CDR2 YFSETQ. This CDR3 is built from 14 residues. DNA for the CDR3: TGCGCCAGCAGCGCTGACAGGAGTAATTCACCCCTCCACTTT. This codes for CASSADRSNSPLHF.

The sample holds a few counts of this clonotype. A much larger clone lies a single base off, so this may be a read error. J is TRBJ1-5 and V is TRBV2, with D possibly TRBD1 on 6 matching bases. The germline gives CDR1 SNHLY, CDR2 FYNNEI. This CDR3 contains 13 residues. Trimming removed 7 bases at V and 4 bases at J, with 11 bases between. The CDR3 region is CASTPDRNQPQHF. CDR3 nucleotides: TGTGCCAGCACCCCGGACAGAAATCAGCCCCAGCATTTT. The whole variable domain, remainder taken from reference TRBV2 and TRBJ1-5, is EPEVTQTPSHQVTQMGQEVILRCVPISNHLYFYWYRQILGQKVEFLVSFYNNEISEKSEIFDDQFSVERPDGSNFTLKIRSTKLEDSAMYFCASTPDRNQPQHFGDGTRLSIL.

The V and J genes are TRBV5-1 and TRBJ2-5, with no clear D. Trimming took 0 bases from V and 3 from J, leaving 6 bases between them. The CDR3 extends over 13 amino acids. Germline V lookup: CDR1 SGHRS, CDR2 YFSETQ. The CDR3: CASSLVGKETQYF. The CDR3 bases are TGCGCCAGCAGCTTGGTGGGGAAAGAGACCCAGTACTTC. The full variable domain, with the rest looked up from reference TRBV5-1 and TRBJ2-5, is KAGVTQTPRYLIKTRGQQVTLSCSPISGHRSVSWYQQTPGQGLQFLFEYFSETQRNKGNFPGRFSGRQFSNSRSEMNVSTLELGDSALYLCASSLVGKETQYFGPGTRLLVL.

The J gene is TRBJ2-5, the V gene TRBV29-1; no definite D call. This CDR3 is built from 16 residues. Germline V CDR1 and CDR2: SQVTM, ANQGSEA. V was trimmed by 7 bases and J by 4 bases, leaving 25 bases between them. The CDR3 DNA reads TGCAGCGCCAGTCCGGTCCGGCTCGGGTCTTCAGAGACCCAGTACTTC. It codes for CSASPVRLGSSETQYF.

V gene TRBV21-1 combines with J gene TRBJ2-3. TRBV21-1 corresponds to a pseudogene. CDR3 length: 15 residues. DNA of the CDR3: TGTGCCAGCAGCAAAGTAAAAAGGGAAACAGATACGCAGTATTTT. This translates into CASSKVKRETDTQYF.

As to this clonotype: A read error may account for a junction end that differs from germline. The chain joins TRBV2 to TRBJ1-4, with D tentatively TRBD1 (5 bases). CDR3 length: 12 amino acids. Germline V lookup: CDR1 SNHLY, CDR2 FYNNEI. The CDR3 protein is CASRAGNEKLFF. Written as DNA, the CDR3 is TGCGCCAGCAGGGCAGGGAATGAAAAACTGTTTTTT.

This clonotype was recorded a few times. This chain joins TRBV3-1 and TRBJ2-7; possible D gene TRBD2, 5 bases. Deletions cut 1 base from V and 5 bases from J, with 15 bases between. Looked up from germline, CDR1 is LGHDT and CDR2 is YNNKEL (reference sequence). The CDR3 consists of 15 residues. CDR3: CASSQGIMVGNEQYF. CDR3 sequence (DNA): TGTGCCAGCAGCCAAGGGATAATGGTCGGGAACGAGCAGTACTTC.

This clonotype has a handful of counts. The chain couples TRBV7-6 to TRBJ2-2; D call uncertain. CDR3 length equals 13 residues. The germline gives CDR1 SGHVS, CDR2 FNYEAQ. V lost 5 bases to trimming and J lost 6 bases, with 10 bases between them. The CDR3 is CASSPSFAGELFF. CDR3 nucleotide sequence: TGTGCCAGCAGCCCATCGTTTGCCGGGGAGCTGTTTTTT.

This clonotype has more than one count but fewer than ten. The V call is TRBV5-7, the J call TRBJ2-7, with D perhaps TRBD1 or TRBD2 (5 bases each). TRBV5-7 is an ORF; its function is uncertain. Trimming took 1 base from V and 3 from J, leaving 17 bases between them. The CDR3 totals 16 residues. CDR3 sequence reads: CASSLCRSRGVYEQYF. CDR3 in DNA: TGTGCCAGCAGCTTGTGTCGGTCTAGGGGAGTCTACGAGCAGTACTTC.

The V and J genes are TRBV4-3 and TRBJ1-1; maybe TRBD1 (6 bases). The V end lost 0 bases, the J end lost 5 bases, and 19 bases lay between the germline ends. The CDR3 sequence is 17 residues long. The germline CDR1 and CDR2 sequences are LGHNA and YSLEER. The CDR3 loop reads CASSQDGFGGAGTEAFF. DNA of the CDR3: TGCGCCAGCAGCCAAGATGGTTTCGGGGGCGCGGGTACTGAAGCTTTCTTT.

This clonotype has just a few counts. V and J are TRBV20-1 and TRBJ2-1, with a tentative D call TRBD2 (7 bases). The CDR3 covers 17 residues. Trimming cost V 0 bases and J 8 bases, with 23 bases left between them. Germline lookup yields CDR1 DFQATT and CDR2 SNEGSKA (reference sequence). Here the CDR3 reads CSARDPFWEGVRDEQFF. Here the CDR3 DNA reads TGCAGTGCTAGAGATCCCTTTTGGGAGGGGGTGAGAGATGAGCAGTTCTTC.

The chain links TRBV19 to TRBJ2-2; D uncertain. V was trimmed by 5 bases and J by 6 bases, leaving 10 bases between them. The germline V gene encodes CDR1 LNHDA and CDR2 SQIVND (reference sequence). The CDR3 length is 13 residues. CDR3 nucleotides: TGTGCCAGTAGTTGGGGTGTGGCCGGGGAGCTGTTTTTT. Translation gives CASSWGVAGELFF. Supplemented by reference TRBV19 and TRBJ2-2, the full variable domain reads DGGITQSPKYLFRKEGQNVTLSCEQNLNHDAMYWYRQDPGQGLRLIYYSQIVNDFQKGDIAEGYSVSREKKESFPLTVTSAQKNPTAFYLCASSWGVAGELFFGEGSRLTVL.

This sequence joins TRBV5-1 and TRBJ2-2; D is undetermined. The germline V gene has CDR1 SGHRS and CDR2 YFSETQ. V was cut by 1 base and J by 0 bases, with 7 bases left in between. The CDR3 length is 15 residues. The chain's CDR3 is CASSLNSANTGELFF. Written as DNA, the CDR3 is TGCGCCAGCAGCTTGAACAGCGCGAACACCGGGGAGCTGTTTTTT.

The chain uses TRBV7-9 and TRBJ2-5; D might be TRBD1 (6 bases). CDR1 is SEHNR and CDR2 is FQNEAQ in the germline V gene (reference sequence). There are 14 residues in the CDR3. V dropped 1 base and J dropped 5 bases, with 11 bases sitting between them. This CDR3 is CASSLETGWETQYF. CDR3 coding DNA: TGTGCCAGCAGCTTAGAGACAGGCTGGGAGACCCAGTACTTC.

The rearrangement links TRBV7-8 to TRBJ1-6, with no clear D. The CDR3 covers 15 residues. V was shortened by 1 base and J by 10 bases, with 14 bases between the two germline ends. The germline CDR1 and CDR2 sequences are SGHVS and FQNEAQ. The CDR3 DNA follows: TGTGCCAGCAGCTTAGATTCAGCCCTGGCCTCACCCCTCCACTTT. It codes for CASSLDSALASPLHF.